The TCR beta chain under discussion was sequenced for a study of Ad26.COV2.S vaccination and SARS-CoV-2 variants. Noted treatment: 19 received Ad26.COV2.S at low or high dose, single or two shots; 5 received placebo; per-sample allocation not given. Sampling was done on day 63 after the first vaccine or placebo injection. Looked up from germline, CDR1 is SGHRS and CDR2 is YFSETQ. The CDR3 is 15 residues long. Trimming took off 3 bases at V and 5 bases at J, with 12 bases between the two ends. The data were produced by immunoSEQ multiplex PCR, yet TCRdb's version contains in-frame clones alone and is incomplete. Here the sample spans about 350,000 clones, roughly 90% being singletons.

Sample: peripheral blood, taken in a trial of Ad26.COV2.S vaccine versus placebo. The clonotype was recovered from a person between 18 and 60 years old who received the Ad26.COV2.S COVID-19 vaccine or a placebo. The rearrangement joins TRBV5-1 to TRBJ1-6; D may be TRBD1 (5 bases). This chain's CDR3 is CASSWGTADNSPLHF. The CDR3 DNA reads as TGCGCCAGCAGCTGGGGGACGGCAGATAATTCACCCCTCCACTTT.